The clone carrying this TCR beta chain came up a few times. The antigen remains undetermined. The DNA is omitted, as the CDR3 cannot be located on it reliably, and the CDR3 follows TCRdb's listing. Treatment indicated: roughly 11-day PBMC culture with coronavirus spike peptide pools or control peptides (ViraFEST assay). An Oncomine TCR Beta short-read assay was used to sequence the DNA from cultured CD4+ T cells. From the PCR reads, TCRdb called clonotypes with MiXCR, one entry per CDR3 protein. The top ten hold less than 7.5% of the sample, which has roughly 19,000 distinct CDR3 sequences, approximately 49% seen once. This entry is derived from a study of vaccination and CD4 T cells after COVID-19. Findings and limits, study-wide: Convalescent patients' median share of reactive clones seen only post-vaccination was around 90%.

The germline V gene encodes CDR1 MNHEY and CDR2 SMNVEV (reference sequence). Both ends counted, the CDR3 spans 15 residues. The J gene is TRBJ2-1, the V gene TRBV27; the D segment call TRBD2 is taken from the table without a DNA check. Sequences were obtained from CD4+ T cells from blood, cultured in vitro. This receptor was taken from a human donor who had recovered from COVID-19. The CDR3 region is CASSLSWGSGSRLFF.